The 21 T cell receptor beta chains in this list originate from one sample, sequenced in a study of molecular identifiers for immune sequencing clone quantification. Each CDR3 protein is one row after TCRdb ran MiXCR on the PCR reads. The repertoire holds approximately 93,000 distinct CDR3 sequences, with around a quarter as singletons. The specimen sequenced was naive CD8+ T cells from blood, with Jurkat cell RNA spiked in. Noted subset: FACS-sorted CD8+CD4-CCR7+CD45RA+ naive T cells. The origin of the receptors is a human donor in good health. Some libraries in this study had Jurkat cell RNA spiked in.

This clonotype was seen repeatedly, ten times or more. The rearrangement joins TRBV10-3 to TRBJ2-7, with TRBD1 as a possible D gene (6 bases). Germline V gives CDR1 ENHRY, CDR2 SYGVKD. Trimming cost V 8 bases and J 1 base, with 12 bases left between them. This CDR3 contains 13 residues. This CDR3 is CAIAGTSSYEQYF. In DNA form, the CDR3 reads TGTGCCATCGCAGGGACATCATCCTACGAGCAGTACTTC.

This clonotype was recorded at least ten times. The chain joins TRBV6-5 to TRBJ2-3, with D possibly TRBD2 on 6 matching bases. The germline V and J ends were trimmed by 1 base and 0 bases, with 11 bases remaining between them. The CDR3 length is 16 residues. CDR1 MNHEY and CDR2 SVGAGI come from the germline V gene. CDR3 DNA: TGTGCCAGCAGTTACTTTCGGGGGACTAGCACAGATACGCAGTATTTT. It codes for CASSYFRGTSTDTQYF.

This clonotype has at least ten counts. CDR3 sequence reads: CSVGTGGGEKLFF. CDR3 nucleotide sequence: TGCAGCGTCGGGACAGGGGGAGGTGAAAAACTGTTTTTT. The chain joins TRBV29-1 to TRBJ1-4; 11 bases agree with TRBD1. This CDR3 is built from 13 residues. Germline V gene data show CDR1 as SQVTM and CDR2 as ANQGSEA. J gave up 7 bases and V 6 bases, and 4 bases lay outside the gene matches.

This clonotype has a handful of counts. This chain links TRBV11-2 with TRBJ1-1, with TRBD1 matching over 8 bases. CDR3 length: 15 residues. J lost 4 bases, V lost 5 bases, and 9 bases had no gene match. Germline V lookup: CDR1 SGHAT, CDR2 FQNNGV. The CDR3 DNA follows: TGTGCCAGCAGCGAATGGGACAGGCTTAGCACTGAAGCTTTCTTT. Translated: CASSEWDRLSTEAFF.

This clonotype came up once. The chain joins TRBV2 to TRBJ1-1, with 7 bases lining up with TRBD1. Trimming cost V 1 base and J 7 bases; bases outside gene matches: 12. Germline CDR1 is SNHLY and CDR2 is FYNNEI. CDR3 length equals 16 residues. The CDR3 sequence: CASSEGFTGAGIEAFF. The CDR3 nucleotides read TGTGCCAGCAGTGAAGGCTTCACAGGGGCAGGGATTGAAGCTTTCTTT.

This clonotype was observed a few times. This chain joins TRBV5-1 and TRBJ2-7, with 7 bases matching TRBD1. Germline V gene data show CDR1 as SGHRS and CDR2 as YFSETQ. With 2 bases clipped from V and 3 bases from J, the junction kept 2 bases outside the gene matches. This CDR3 region has 13 residues. In nucleotides, the CDR3 is TGCGCCAGCAGCTTCGACAGGGACTACGAGCAGTACTTC. Amino acids: CASSFDRDYEQYF.

Comments on this clonotype: With a much larger clone just one base away, this may be a read error. This chain links TRBV5-5 with TRBJ1-1, with 7 bases that match TRBD1. Germline CDR1 and CDR2: SGHKS and YYEKEE (reference sequence). The CDR3 has 14 residues. CDR3: CVSSLRDSLLEAFF. The CDR3, as DNA: TGTGTCAGCAGCCTCCGGGACAGCCTCTTAGAAGCTTTCTTT.

This clonotype was found a few times. V is TRBV27 and J is TRBJ2-2; 8 bases map to TRBD1. In germline, CDR1 is MNHEY, CDR2 SMNVEV (reference sequence). Trimming took 2 bases from V and 5 from J; bases not matched to a gene: 13. The CDR3 totals 18 residues. CDR3 nucleotide sequence: TGTGCCAGCAGTTTAAATCGATTGGGGACAGGAGGGACCGGGGAGCTGTTTTTT. This encodes CASSLNRLGTGGTGELFF.

A remark on this clonotype: This clone may be a read error of a much larger clone one base away. This chain uses TRBV4-1 with TRBJ2-2; D may be TRBD1 (5 bases). This CDR3 has 16 amino acids. Germline CDR1 MGHRA, CDR2 YSYEKL. Written as DNA, the CDR3 is TGCGCCAGCAGCCAAGAGGGGCTGCTTAACACCAGGGAGCTGTTTTTT. This translates into CASSQEGLLNTRELFF.

A remark on this clonotype: This may come from a read error, since a much larger clone is one base off. The V gene is TRBV6-5, the J gene TRBJ2-2, with D tentatively TRBD2 (6 bases). In germline, CDR1 is MNHEY, CDR2 SVGAGI. The germline V and J ends were trimmed by 10 bases and 6 bases, with 21 bases remaining between them. There are 15 residues in the CDR3. The CDR3 region has the DNA TGTGCCACCAGAGGAGGAGGGGCTAACGCCGGGGAGCTGTTTTTT. Translation: CATRGGGANAGELFF.

This clonotype has ten or more counts. The V call is TRBV2, the J call TRBJ1-6; D unresolved. The CDR3 runs to 17 residues. The germline V gene encodes CDR1 SNHLY and CDR2 FYNNEI. Trimming left V 3 bases short and J 0 bases short, with 12 bases between. The CDR3 sequence is CASSDSTESSYNSPLHF. The CDR3 nucleotides are TGTGCCAGCAGTGACTCTACCGAAAGCTCCTATAATTCACCCCTCCACTTT.

CDR3 protein: CASSSLDGAVVEQYF. The DNA of the CDR3 is TGTGCCAGCAGCTCCCTGGATGGGGCTGTTGTCGAGCAGTACTTC. This chain uses TRBV11-2 with TRBJ2-7; TRBD1 might be the D (5 bases). Trimming cost V 4 bases and J 6 bases, with 19 bases left between them. The CDR3 loop spans 15 amino acids. Germline assignment: CDR1 SGHAT and CDR2 FQNNGV.

Note on this clonotype: This could be a read error, since a much larger clone is one nucleotide away. The V and J genes are TRBV12-3 or TRBV12-4 and TRBJ2-1, with D tentatively TRBD1 (7 bases). The CDR3 is made up of 13 amino acids. This chain's CDR3 is CTSSLMEGAEQFF. CDR3 nucleotide sequence: TGTACCAGCAGTTTAATGGAGGGGGCTGAGCAGTTCTTC.

Concerning this clonotype itself: This may be a read error: a much more frequent sequence differs by one nucleotide. The chain recombines TRBV4-1 with TRBJ2-7, with D perhaps TRBD1 (5 bases). Germline assignment: CDR1 MGHRA and CDR2 YSYEKL. The CDR3 covers 15 residues. CDR3 protein: CASSQVLASGYEQCF. CDR3 DNA: TGCGCCAGCAGCCAAGTGTTGGCCTCAGGGTACGAGCAGTGCTTC.

In its sample, this clonotype was seen many times. The chain is built from TRBV7-2 and TRBJ2-2, with D maybe TRBD1 (5 bases). With 1 base removed from V and 2 bases from J, the gap between germline ends came to 11 bases. Germline assignment: CDR1 SGHTA and CDR2 FQGNSA. The CDR3 is 16 residues long. The CDR3 region has the DNA TGTGCCAGCAGCTTAGTGTCAGGGTATAACACCGGGGAGCTGTTTTTT. Amino acid sequence: CASSLVSGYNTGELFF.

This clonotype has a handful of counts. CDR3 loop: CASSYSPDQETQYF. In DNA form, the CDR3 reads TGTGCCAGCAGTTACTCGCCAGACCAAGAGACCCAGTACTTC. The chain is built from TRBV6-5 and TRBJ2-5; D gene unclear. There are 14 residues in the CDR3. CDR1 is MNHEY, CDR2 SVGAGI, per germline. Trimming removed 0 bases at V and 0 bases at J, with 5 bases between.

The genes are TRBV5-1 and TRBJ2-5; no definite D call. Germline CDR1 reads SGHRS; CDR2 reads YFSETQ. V was clipped by 0 bases and J by 4 bases, with 13 bases between them. CDR3 length: 15 residues. The chain's CDR3 is CASSLGYGSGETQYF. For the CDR3, the DNA is TGCGCCAGCAGCTTGGGATATGGGTCGGGAGAGACCCAGTACTTC.

Many counts were recorded for this clonotype. The J gene is TRBJ2-4, the V gene TRBV5-4, with 8 bases that match TRBD1. Unmatched junction bases numbered 14, after V lost 4 bases and J lost 8 bases. This CDR3 is 16 amino acids long. The germline V gene encodes CDR1 SGHNT and CDR2 YYREEE (reference sequence). CDR3 DNA: TGTGCCAGCAGCCCAAGGACAGGGCTATTTGGGGACATTCAGTACTTC. Residues: CASSPRTGLFGDIQYF.

This clonotype has just a few counts. The chain joins TRBV28 to TRBJ2-3; weak D call: TRBD1 (6 bases). The CDR3 is made up of 17 amino acids. Germline values: CDR1 MDHEN, CDR2 SYDVKM. Trimming removed 7 bases from V and 1 base from J, with 21 bases in between. CDR3 DNA: TGTGCCAGCACCGCGATTTTGGGGGCCGGGGGCACAGATACGCAGTATTTT. It translates to CASTAILGAGGTDTQYF.

For this clonotype: The conserved phenylalanine or tryptophan is not found at the CDR3 terminus, so this likely reflects a read error. The rearrangement joins TRBV28 to TRBJ2-3; 8 bases are a match to TRBD1. The CDR3 loop spans 15 amino acids. Looked up from germline, CDR1 is MDHEN and CDR2 is SYDVKM. Unmatched junction bases numbered 2, after V lost 0 bases and J lost 3 bases. CDR3 protein: CASSLWDRDTDTQYS. CDR3 DNA sequence: TGTGCCAGCAGTTTATGGGACAGGGATACAGATACGCAGTATTCT.

This clonotype was counted many times. The chain joins TRBV10-3 to TRBJ2-2; no definite D call. The length of the CDR3 is 13 residues. Trimming stripped 5 bases from V and 6 bases from J, with 10 bases between. Germline V lookup: CDR1 ENHRY, CDR2 SYGVKD. DNA for the CDR3: TGTGCCATCAGTAGTGCGGCGTCCGGGGAGCTGTTTTTT. Its protein is CAISSAASGELFF.